This T cell receptor beta chain was identified in a study of OX40 agonist ivuxolimab in advanced cancers. The germline gives CDR1 KGHSH, CDR2 LQKENI. The CDR3 spans 15 residues. V was pared by 3 bases and J by 1 base, with 10 bases between. This table comes from immunoSEQ multiplex PCR, and its TCRdb copy is limited to in-frame clones, with some not included. This table has tens of thousands of clones, roughly nine tenths appearing once. This chain uses TRBV18 with TRBJ2-1; a weak D match, TRBD1 (6 bases). The clonotype was recovered from an adult with an advanced solid tumor such as melanoma, head and neck, liver or kidney cancer. The sample here was CD4+ or CD8+ T cells sorted from blood, taken in a trial of the OX40 agonist ivuxolimab. CDR3 sequence (DNA): TGTGCCAGCTCACCCAGACAGGTTTCCTACAATGAGCAGTTCTTC. It codes for CASSPRQVSYNEQFF.